This T cell receptor (beta chain) is drawn from a study of glioma-infiltrating T cells. General study results and limits: Tissue-blood divergence was below expectation in non-neoplastic patients, above in gliomas.

This clonotype was counted ten times or more. The antigen remains undetermined. The ends were cut back, 6 bases at V and 0 bases at J, with 12 bases in the middle. CDR3 length: 15 amino acids. Using RNA template, CDR3s of TCR alpha and beta were amplified with iRepertoire arm-PCR. Input was about 100-450 ng of tissue mRNA or PBMC total RNA. MiXCR was run by TCRdb on the multiplex PCR reads, yielding one entry per CDR3 protein. Among about 44,000 distinct CDR3 sequences listed, 20% to 25% were seen once. The V and J genes are TRBV12-3 or TRBV12-4 and TRBJ2-1; a possible D gene is TRBD2 (6 bases). The receptor was isolated from a human donor with low-grade glioma or glioblastoma, undergoing nonglioma brain surgery, or in good health (not recorded which). Input material: glioma tissue, nonneoplastic brain tissue, or PBMCs (not recorded which). This CDR3 is CASRAEGSSYNEQFF. CDR3 bases: TGTGCCAGCAGGGCGGAGGGAAGCTCCTACAATGAGCAGTTCTTC.